The 2 T cell receptor beta chains presented below share a single source sample, sequenced in a study of shared clonotypes between healthy human individuals. This table comes from immunoSEQ multiplex PCR, and its TCRdb copy is limited to in-frame clones, with some not included. This table holds about 2.4 million clones, more than 85% found once. Sequenced: naive CD4+ T cells from PBMCs. Subset given: CD45RA+ positively selected. Receptors were obtained from a man aged 18 to 35 in good health. Some clones in this sample may be carry-over from other donors' samples.

The CDR3 loop reads CASSPAVGQGSYGYTF. For the CDR3, the DNA is TGTGCCAGCTCACCAGCAGTGGGTCAGGGGAGCTATGGCTACACCTTC. The chain is built from TRBV18 and TRBJ1-2, with D possibly TRBD1 on 6 matching bases. The V gene lost 2 bases and the J gene lost 4 bases, with 17 bases spanning the gap. The CDR3 consists of 16 residues. CDR1 is KGHSH, CDR2 LQKENI, per germline.

The chain carries TRBV28 and TRBJ2-1, with D perhaps being TRBD1 or TRBD2 (5 bases each). Trimming stripped 8 bases from V and 4 bases from J, with 21 bases between. This CDR3 is built from 16 residues. The germline CDR1 and CDR2 sequences are MDHEN and SYDVKM. CDR3 loop: CASPKAGTPLYNEQFF. In nucleotides, the CDR3 is TGTGCCAGCCCAAAGGCAGGGACCCCCCTTTACAATGAGCAGTTCTTC.